The text below deals with one T cell receptor (beta chain). The Seattle patients joined while their infection was active and were tracked longitudinally afterward. This CDR3 is built from 13 residues. V shed 3 bases and J shed 9 bases, with 15 bases lying between them. CDR1 and CDR2 (germline): SGDLS, YYNGEE. This specimen comes from a study of blood T cell repertoires in COVID-19. Study-wide background: There were acute and convalescent COVID-19 samples, and they came from the United States, Italy and Spain. Nucleic acid was either cDNA or gDNA, and it came from T cells, B-cell-depleted T cells, or PBMCs.

Source study methods: Estimation of nucleated cell counts relied on the amplification of reference gene primers. Profiling relied on immunoSEQ multiplex PCR, and the TCRdb table lists in-frame clones only, not all of them. Clone size and the V and J calls come from that table; the DNA yielded D and trimming. The sample has about 150,000 clones, around 85% seen once. The chain employs TRBV9 and TRBJ1-2, with unresolved D. Sequenced material: peripheral blood. The TCR sequence derives from a man older than 75 with COVID-19, enrolled during active disease. The CDR3 protein is CASSAMAAQSYTF. The CDR3 region has the DNA TGTGCCAGCAGCGCCATGGCCGCTCAGAGCTACACCTTC.